The 11 T cell receptor beta chains below all came from one sample that was sequenced in a study of blood T cell repertoires in COVID-19. Assay: immunoSEQ multiplex PCR; the TCRdb copy retains only in-frame clones and omits some. The sample yields approximately 89,000 clones, 90% to 95% seen once. The sequenced sample consisted of peripheral blood. The receptors derive from a human donor with active COVID-19. The donor label of this sample is uncertain.

This rearrangement joins TRBV28 to TRBJ2-7, with D uncertain. CDR3 length: 11 amino acids. V was pared by 4 bases and J by 6 bases, with 7 bases between. Germline V gene sequence: CDR1 MDHEN, CDR2 SYDVKM. This CDR3 is CASSYQREQYF. DNA for the CDR3: TGTGCCAGCAGTTACCAGCGCGAGCAGTACTTC.

This rearrangement joins TRBV5-8 to TRBJ1-2; no clear D. Trimming removed 5 bases at V and 0 bases at J, with 5 bases between. CDR1 and CDR2 from the germline V gene are SGHTS and YDEGEE. The CDR3 spans 12 residues. The CDR3 DNA reads as TGTGCCAGCAGTCGAGCTAACTATGGCTACACCTTC. It codes for CASSRANYGYTF.

V gene TRBV5-1 combines with J gene TRBJ2-3; no reliable D call. CDR1 is SGHRS and CDR2 is YFSETQ in the germline V gene. The CDR3 has 13 amino acids. Trimming took 0 bases from V and 3 from J, leaving 5 bases between them. The CDR3 sequence: CASSLGRTDTQYF. The DNA of the CDR3 is TGCGCCAGCAGCTTGGGGCGGACAGATACGCAGTATTTT.

CDR3 in DNA: TGTGCTAGTGGTCAAACGGTATCGGCCGGGGAGCTGTTTTTT. It specifies CASGQTVSAGELFF. The V and J genes are TRBV12-5 and TRBJ2-2; D uncertain. V shed 5 bases and J shed 6 bases, with 13 bases lying between them. Germline V gene lookup returns CDR1 LGHNT and CDR2 FRNRAP. The CDR3 length is 14 residues.

J is TRBJ2-3 and V is TRBV15; TRBD2 agrees at 10 bases. After removal of 1 base from V and 7 bases from J, the junction contained 11 bases not matched to a gene. The germline CDR1 and CDR2 sequences are LNHNV and YYDKDF (reference sequence). This CDR3 has 17 amino acids. CDR3 in DNA: TGTGCCACCAGCAGAGTTAAGCGGGAGGGTCCTCTGAATACGCAGTATTTT. This gives the protein CATSRVKREGPLNTQYF.

V and J are TRBV7-9 and TRBJ2-3, with 8 nucleotides matching TRBD2. This CDR3 is built from 17 residues. Per the germline V gene, CDR1 is SEHNR and CDR2 is FQNEAQ (reference sequence). V shed 2 bases, J shed 0 bases, and the junction held 7 bases outside the gene matches. This CDR3 reads CASSLTAGDISTDTQYF. Written as DNA, the CDR3 is TGTGCCAGCAGCTTAACAGCGGGGGACATTAGCACAGATACGCAGTATTTT.

The rearrangement joins TRBV2 to TRBJ1-2; 8 bases fit TRBD1. Per germline, CDR1 SNHLY and CDR2 FYNNEI. Trimming took 8 bases from V and 7 from J; bases not matched to a gene: 9. The length of the CDR3 is 13 residues. Written as DNA, the CDR3 is TGTGCCAGCTCTCCGGGGACAGGTTTTGGCTACACCTTC. This codes for CASSPGTGFGYTF.

A single count supports this clone. CDR3 in DNA: TGCGCCAGCAGCCAAGATCGTGGCGGGACCGATGGGGAGCAGTTCTTC. This translates into CASSQDRGGTDGEQFF. The rearrangement uses TRBV4-3 and TRBJ2-1, with D possibly matching TRBD2 (6 bases). CDR1 is LGHNA and CDR2 is YSLEER in the germline V gene. The CDR3 length is 16 residues. Trimming removed 0 bases from V and 10 bases from J, with 19 bases in between.

This chain connects TRBV12-5 to TRBJ2-7; TRBD1 aligns across 9 bases. Looked up from germline, CDR1 is LGHNT and CDR2 is FRNRAP. The CDR3 spans 14 residues. V was pared by 5 bases and J by 4 bases, with 6 bases of the junction left unmatched. Here the CDR3 DNA reads TGTGCTAGTGGTCCCGGGACAGGGTGGTACGAGCAGTACTTC. Amino acid sequence: CASGPGTGWYEQYF.

The chain links TRBV28 to TRBJ2-1, with 11 bases aligning to TRBD1. CDR3 length equals 16 residues. With V trimmed by 6 bases and J by 8 bases, 12 bases remained unmatched. CDR1 and CDR2 from the germline V gene are MDHEN and SYDVKM. The CDR3 here is CASRPLRDRGAHEQFF. DNA of the CDR3: TGTGCCAGCAGGCCACTTAGGGACAGGGGGGCCCATGAGCAGTTCTTC.

The rearrangement links TRBV7-2 to TRBJ1-2; D gene uncertain. CDR3 length: 13 residues. Germline V gives CDR1 SGHTA, CDR2 FQGNSA. With 6 bases removed from V and 7 bases from J, the gap between germline ends came to 15 bases. The CDR3 DNA is TGTGCCAGCAGATCCATGGTACGGTCTGGCTACACCTTC. It specifies CASRSMVRSGYTF.